The T cell receptor (beta chain) under discussion was sequenced for a study of T cells in Graves' hyperthyroidism and ophthalmopathy (dated by TCRdb to about 2019). With regard to the full study: Peripheral blood was sampled at the time of initial diagnosis, prior to any treatment. To identify distinguishing TCR V-J signatures, a discovery cohort of about 100 patients was used, comprising 40 to 45 with Graves' ophthalmopathy and around 60 with stable Graves' hyperthyroidism. Whether ophthalmopathy could be predicted prospectively was tested in an independent validation cohort made up of some 20 hyperthyroidism patients plus 17 patients who later progressed to ophthalmopathy. The roughly 91 discovery patients were randomly divided into training and test sets at a 7:3 ratio. In addition, the study compared T-cell repertoires in thyroid tissue and in blood from about 6 Graves' hyperthyroidism patients. After sampling, hyperthyroidism patients received methimazole starting at 30 mg daily, and ophthalmopathy patients received high-dose intravenous methylprednisolone. The paper reports TCR Vbeta CDR3 sequencing of some 140 peripheral blood samples: 43 ophthalmopathy, fewer than 80 hyperthyroidism and approximately 17 progressor patients.

CDR1 and CDR2 are drawn from the germline V gene (reference sequence): PRHDT, FYEKMQ. Trimming accounts for 5 bases at V and 4 bases at J, while the number of junction bases matched to no gene is 6. Reading from cysteine to phenylalanine, the CDR3 counts 15 amino acids. Solely the CDR3 DNA is kept, with 45 bases framed from the first base. What the research found in general, with its limitations: Blood samples also contained most of the expanded thyroid clonotypes (frequency above 0.001), which suggests that blood repertoires may reflect thyroid immune responses. A model built on a 13 V-J signature distinguished ophthalmopathy from stable hyperthyroidism, reaching around 87% sensitivity and 81.08% specificity in cross-validation and 80%/75% in testing. In validation, the model predicted progression to ophthalmopathy a median of 6.5 months before onset, with roughly 71% sensitivity and 72.22% specificity. No statistical method was used to fix the sample size in advance, and group allocation was not hidden from the investigators.

Amplification of TCR beta CDR3 regions was carried out from RNA transcripts. For the first round of RT-PCR on the TCR CDR3, the HTBI primer set was used together with the Qiagen OneStep RT-PCR kit. Libraries were constructed in a second round of multiplex PCR, after which size selection and purification were carried out. The libraries were sequenced on an Illumina HiSeq2000 using paired-end 100 bp reads. As for the original processing: SOAPnuke was used to process the raw data, removing reads that contained adapters or uncalled bases, had a mean Phred below 15, or lacked an exact match to the constant primer or identifier. High-quality paired reads were merged using COPE v1.2.5, and each unique nucleotide sequence was defined as a clonotype. Clonotypes were aligned to IMGT TRBV, TRBD and TRBJ reference segments using MiTCR v1.1. The analysis was restricted to V-J combinations with a frequency above 0.0001, which together covered 99% to 99.2% of the repertoires. A TCS score was defined as the ratio between F50 (clonal expansion) and ExV (chaos), using BLOSUM62-based TCRdist between CDR3 peptides within each V-J. Welch's t-statistics and random forest reduced just over 500 V-J features to 13, which were used in a naive Bayes classifier (R e1071). TCRdb reprocessed the public reads (quality trimming at Q25 with fastp, clone calling with MiXCR) and kept in-frame beta chains. Each CDR3 protein appears once, grouped with its most common genes and DNA. The V and J calls and clone size come from TCRdb's table, not from the authors' own analysis. The sample profile shows about 640,000 distinct CDR3 sequences; around 21% of them were found once. The top ten clones comprise under 35% of the sample.

Remarks on this clonotype: Its target antigen remains unknown. Per-base quality was not reported, and no clone a single base away is much larger than it.

Ophthalmopathy patients had moderately to severely active disease, Clinical Activity Score of at least 3, NOSPECS grade of at least 4, and duration under 3 months. The study excluded patients with uncontrolled infections, other autoimmune diseases, pregnancy or lactation. Diagnoses relied on clinical symptoms, serum thyroxine and TRAb, thyroid ultrasound and orbital computed tomography. PBMCs were separated from under 12 ml of fresh peripheral blood using Ficoll-Paque density gradient centrifugation. Total RNA was extracted using Trizol reagent, and RNA quality was assessed on an Agilent 2100 Bioanalyzer.

This clonotype originated in a man younger than 40 with Graves' ophthalmopathy. The sequenced sample consisted of blood. The V and J genes are TRBV13 and TRBJ2-1; 9 nucleotides in the junction match TRBD2. The CDR3: CASSTVAGAYNEQFF. The sequence in DNA is TGTGCCAGCAGCACTGTAGCGGGAGCGTACAATGAGCAGTTCTTC. Joined to the reference TRBV13 and TRBJ2-1 proteins, this CDR3 gives the full variable domain: AAGVIQSPRHLIKEKRETATLKCYPIPRHDTVYWYQQGPGQDPQFLISFYEKMQSDKGSIPDRFSAQQFSDYHSELNMSSLELGDSALYFCASSTVAGAYNEQFFGPGTRLTVL.